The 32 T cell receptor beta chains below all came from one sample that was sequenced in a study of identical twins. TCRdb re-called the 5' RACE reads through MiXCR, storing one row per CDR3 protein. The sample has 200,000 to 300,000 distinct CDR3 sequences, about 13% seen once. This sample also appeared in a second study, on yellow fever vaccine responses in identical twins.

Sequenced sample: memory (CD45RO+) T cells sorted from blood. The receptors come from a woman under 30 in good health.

CDR3 nucleotides: TGTGCCAGCAGTGCTCTCTCAGCGGGGGAGCTGTTTTTT. This encodes CASSALSAGELFF. V is TRBV2 and J is TRBJ2-2, with no clear D. This CDR3 has 13 amino acids. Germline assignment: CDR1 SNHLY and CDR2 FYNNEI. V was clipped by 4 bases and J by 8 bases, with 11 bases between them.

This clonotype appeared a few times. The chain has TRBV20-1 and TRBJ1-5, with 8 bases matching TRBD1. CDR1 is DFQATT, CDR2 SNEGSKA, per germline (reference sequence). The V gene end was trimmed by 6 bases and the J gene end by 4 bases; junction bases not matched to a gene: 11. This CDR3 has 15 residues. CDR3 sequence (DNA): TGCAGTGCGGCTCGGACAGGGTTGTCGAATCAGCCCCAGCATTTT. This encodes CSAARTGLSNQPQHF.

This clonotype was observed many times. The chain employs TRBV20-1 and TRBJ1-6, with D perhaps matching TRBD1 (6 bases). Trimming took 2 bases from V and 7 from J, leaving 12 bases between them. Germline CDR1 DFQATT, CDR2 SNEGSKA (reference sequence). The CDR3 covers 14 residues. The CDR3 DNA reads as TGCAGTGCTAGATTTGGGGGCCCCAATTCACCCCTCCACTTT. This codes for CSARFGGPNSPLHF.

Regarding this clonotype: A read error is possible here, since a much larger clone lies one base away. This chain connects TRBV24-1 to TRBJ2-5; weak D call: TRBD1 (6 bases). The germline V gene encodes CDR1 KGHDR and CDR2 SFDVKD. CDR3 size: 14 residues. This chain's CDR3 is CATSVNRDQETQHF. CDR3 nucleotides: TGTGCCACCAGTGTGAACAGGGACCAAGAGACCCAGCACTTC.

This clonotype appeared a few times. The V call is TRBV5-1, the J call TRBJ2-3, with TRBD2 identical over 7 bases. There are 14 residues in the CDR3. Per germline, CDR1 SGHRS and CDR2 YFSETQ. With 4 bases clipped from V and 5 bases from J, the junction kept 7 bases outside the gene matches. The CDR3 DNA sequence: TGCGCCAGCAGCCGGCGGGGGACCGGAGATACGCAGTATTTT. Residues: CASSRRGTGDTQYF.

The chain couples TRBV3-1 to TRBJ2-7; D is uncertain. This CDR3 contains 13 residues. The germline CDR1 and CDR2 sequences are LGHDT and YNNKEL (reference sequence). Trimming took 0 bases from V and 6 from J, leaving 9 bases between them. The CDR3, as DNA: TGTGCCAGCAGCCAAGACCGTCGAGGCGAGCAGTACTTC. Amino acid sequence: CASSQDRRGEQYF.

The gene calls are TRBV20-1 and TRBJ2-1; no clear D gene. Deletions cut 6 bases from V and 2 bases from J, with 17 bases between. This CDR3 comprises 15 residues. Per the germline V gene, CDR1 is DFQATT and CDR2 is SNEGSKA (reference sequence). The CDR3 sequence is CSAPLPERTYNEQFF. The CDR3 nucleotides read TGCAGTGCCCCTCTCCCGGAGCGAACCTACAATGAGCAGTTCTTC.

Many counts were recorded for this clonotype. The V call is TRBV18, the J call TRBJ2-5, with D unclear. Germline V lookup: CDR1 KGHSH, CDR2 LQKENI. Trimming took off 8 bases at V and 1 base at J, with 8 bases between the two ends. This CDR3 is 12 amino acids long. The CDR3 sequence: CASSPLQETQYF. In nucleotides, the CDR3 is TGTGCCAGCAGCCCTCTCCAAGAGACCCAGTACTTC.

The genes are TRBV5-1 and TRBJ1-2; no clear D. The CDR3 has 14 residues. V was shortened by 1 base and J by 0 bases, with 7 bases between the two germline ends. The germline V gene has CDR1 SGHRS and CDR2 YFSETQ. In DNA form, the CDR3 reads TGCGCCAGCAGCTTGTCCACAGCTAACTATGGCTACACCTTC. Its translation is CASSLSTANYGYTF. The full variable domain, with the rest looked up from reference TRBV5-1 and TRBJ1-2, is KAGVTQTPRYLIKTRGQQVTLSCSPISGHRSVSWYQQTPGQGLQFLFEYFSETQRNKGNFPGRFSGRQFSNSRSEMNVSTLELGDSALYLCASSLSTANYGYTFGSGTRLTVV.

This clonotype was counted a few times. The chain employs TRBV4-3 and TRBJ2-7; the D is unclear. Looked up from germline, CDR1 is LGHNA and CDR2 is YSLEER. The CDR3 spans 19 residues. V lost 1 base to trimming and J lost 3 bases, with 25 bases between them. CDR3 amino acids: CASSQVVPGPSVLYYEQYF. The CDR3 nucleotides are TGCGCCAGCAGCCAAGTAGTCCCGGGCCCAAGCGTTTTGTACTACGAGCAGTACTTC.

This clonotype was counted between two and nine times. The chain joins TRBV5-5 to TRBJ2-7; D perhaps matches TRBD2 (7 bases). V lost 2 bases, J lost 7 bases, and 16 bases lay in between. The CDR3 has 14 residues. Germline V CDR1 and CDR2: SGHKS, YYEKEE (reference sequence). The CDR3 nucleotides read TGTGCCAGCAGCTTAAAGGGGGGGACTGGGGAGCAGTACTTC. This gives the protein CASSLKGGTGEQYF.

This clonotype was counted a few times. The CDR3 protein is CASSSGTSGRRWEQYF. Written as DNA, the CDR3 is TGTGCCAGCAGTTCAGGGACTAGCGGGAGGAGGTGGGAGCAGTACTTC. This chain joins TRBV7-2 and TRBJ2-7, with 15 bases fitting TRBD2. The CDR3 consists of 16 residues. V was clipped by 6 bases and J by 7 bases; unmatched bases: 10. Germline V gene lookup returns CDR1 SGHTA and CDR2 FQGNSA. Looking up the rest from reference TRBV7-2 and TRBJ2-7 gives the full variable domain: GAGVSQSPSNKVTEKGKDVELRCDPISGHTALYWYRQSLGQGLEFLIYFQGNSAPDKSGLPSDRFSAERTGGSVSTLTIQRTQQEDSAVYLCASSSGTSGRRWEQYFGPGTRLTVT.

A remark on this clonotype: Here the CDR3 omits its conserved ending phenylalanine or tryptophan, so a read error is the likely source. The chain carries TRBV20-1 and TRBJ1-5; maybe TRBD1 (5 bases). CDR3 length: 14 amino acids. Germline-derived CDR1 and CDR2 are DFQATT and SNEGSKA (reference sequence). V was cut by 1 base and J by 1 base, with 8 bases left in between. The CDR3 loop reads CSARVGASNQPQHS. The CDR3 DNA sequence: TGCAGTGCTAGAGTAGGGGCCAGCAATCAGCCCCAGCATTCT.

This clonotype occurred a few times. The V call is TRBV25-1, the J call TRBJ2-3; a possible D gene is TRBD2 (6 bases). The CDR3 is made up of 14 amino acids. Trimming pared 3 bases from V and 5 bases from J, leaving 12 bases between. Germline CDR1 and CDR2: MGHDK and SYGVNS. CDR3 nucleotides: TGTGCCAGCAGTGATGCGGGGCGAGGAGATACGCAGTATTTT. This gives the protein CASSDAGRGDTQYF.

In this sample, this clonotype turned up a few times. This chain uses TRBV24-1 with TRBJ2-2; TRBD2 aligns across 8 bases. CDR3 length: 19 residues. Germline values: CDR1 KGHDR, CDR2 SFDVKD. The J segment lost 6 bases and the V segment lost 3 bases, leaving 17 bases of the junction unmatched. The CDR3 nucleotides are TGTGCCACCAGTGATCAATCAGCTCCCGGGACTAGGGTTCCCGGGGAGCTGTTTTTT. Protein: CATSDQSAPGTRVPGELFF.

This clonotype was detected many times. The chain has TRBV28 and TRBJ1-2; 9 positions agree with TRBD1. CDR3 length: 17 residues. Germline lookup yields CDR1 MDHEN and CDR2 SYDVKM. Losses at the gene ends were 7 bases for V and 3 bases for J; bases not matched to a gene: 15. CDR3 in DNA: TGTGCCAGCACCCTACTACCGGGACAGGGCCAGGACTATGGCTACACCTTC. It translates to CASTLLPGQGQDYGYTF.

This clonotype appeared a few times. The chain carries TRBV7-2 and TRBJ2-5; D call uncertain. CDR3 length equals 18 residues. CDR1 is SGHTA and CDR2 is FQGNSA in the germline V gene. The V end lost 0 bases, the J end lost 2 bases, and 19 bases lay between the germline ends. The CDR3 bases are TGTGCCAGCAGCTTAGCCTCAGGAACTCAGACTCTTCAAGAGACCCAGTACTTC. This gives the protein CASSLASGTQTLQETQYF.

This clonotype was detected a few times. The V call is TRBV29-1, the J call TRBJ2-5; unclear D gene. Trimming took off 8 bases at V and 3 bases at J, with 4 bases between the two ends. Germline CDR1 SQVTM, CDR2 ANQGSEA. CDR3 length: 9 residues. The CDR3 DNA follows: TGCAGCATCGAAGAGACCCAGTACTTC. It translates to CSIEETQYF.

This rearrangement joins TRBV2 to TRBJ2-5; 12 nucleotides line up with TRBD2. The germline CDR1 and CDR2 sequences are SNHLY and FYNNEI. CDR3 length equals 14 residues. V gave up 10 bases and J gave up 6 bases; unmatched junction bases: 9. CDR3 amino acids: CATSSGGAMKTQYF. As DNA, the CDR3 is TGTGCCACTTCTAGCGGGGGGGCCATGAAGACCCAGTACTTC.

In DNA form, the CDR3 reads TGTGCCAGCAGCCCACCGGGACTAGCGGGGGTAGCGGAGCAGTTCTTC. Its translation is CASSPPGLAGVAEQFF. V is TRBV7-9 and J is TRBJ2-1, with TRBD2 matching 14 bases. The V segment lost 5 bases and the J segment 10 bases; nucleotides outside the gene matches: 10. This CDR3 region has 16 residues. Germline CDR1 SEHNR, CDR2 FQNEAQ (reference sequence).

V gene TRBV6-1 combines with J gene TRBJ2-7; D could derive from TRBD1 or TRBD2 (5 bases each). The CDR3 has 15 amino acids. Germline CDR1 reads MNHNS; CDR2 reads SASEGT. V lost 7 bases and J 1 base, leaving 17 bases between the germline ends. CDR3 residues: CASNTWKRGSYEQYF. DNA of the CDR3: TGTGCCAGCAATACCTGGAAGAGGGGTTCCTACGAGCAGTACTTC.

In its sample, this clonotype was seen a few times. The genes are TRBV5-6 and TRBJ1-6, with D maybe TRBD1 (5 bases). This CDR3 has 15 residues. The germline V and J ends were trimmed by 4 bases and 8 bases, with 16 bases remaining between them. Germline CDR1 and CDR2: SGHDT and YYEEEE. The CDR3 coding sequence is TGTGCCAGCAGCGAAAGGGGAACTTGGTATTCACCCCTCCACTTT. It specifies CASSERGTWYSPLHF.

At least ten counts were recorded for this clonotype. The CDR3 coding sequence is TGTGCCAGCAGAGCCGGCGGACTAGCGGTATCCTACAATGAGCAGTTCTTC. It specifies CASRAGGLAVSYNEQFF. V and J are TRBV6-5 and TRBJ2-1, with 10 bases lining up with TRBD2. With 6 bases clipped from V and 1 base from J, the junction kept 9 bases outside the gene matches. Germline CDR1 and CDR2: MNHEY and SVGAGI. The CDR3 is 17 amino acids.

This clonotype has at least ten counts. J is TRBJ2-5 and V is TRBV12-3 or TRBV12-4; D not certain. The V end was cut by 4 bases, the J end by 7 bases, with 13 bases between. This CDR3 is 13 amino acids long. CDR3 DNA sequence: TGTGCCAGCAGTTCCCGGGCACCAGGGACCCAGTACTTC. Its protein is CASSSRAPGTQYF.

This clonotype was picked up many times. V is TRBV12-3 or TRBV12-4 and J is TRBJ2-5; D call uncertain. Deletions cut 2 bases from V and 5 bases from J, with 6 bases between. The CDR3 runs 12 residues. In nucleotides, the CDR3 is TGTGCCAGCAGTTTATTTCGGGAGACCCAGTACTTC. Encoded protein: CASSLFRETQYF.

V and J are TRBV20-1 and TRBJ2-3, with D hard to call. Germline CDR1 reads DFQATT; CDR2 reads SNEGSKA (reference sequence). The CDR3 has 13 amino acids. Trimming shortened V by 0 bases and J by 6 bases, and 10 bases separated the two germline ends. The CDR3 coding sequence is TGCAGTGCTAGAGACACTGATTTTGATACGCAGTATTTT. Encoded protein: CSARDTDFDTQYF.

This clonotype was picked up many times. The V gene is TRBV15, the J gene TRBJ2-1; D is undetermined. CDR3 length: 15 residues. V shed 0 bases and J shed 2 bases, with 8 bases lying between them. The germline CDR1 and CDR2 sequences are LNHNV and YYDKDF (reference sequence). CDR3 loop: CATSRDQDPYNEQFF. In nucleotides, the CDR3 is TGTGCCACCAGCAGAGACCAGGACCCCTACAATGAGCAGTTCTTC.

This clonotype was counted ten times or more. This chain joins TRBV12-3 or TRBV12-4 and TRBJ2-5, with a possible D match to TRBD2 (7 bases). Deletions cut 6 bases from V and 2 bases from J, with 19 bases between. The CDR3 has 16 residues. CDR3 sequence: CASSLGTGGYQETQYF. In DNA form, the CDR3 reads TGTGCCAGCAGCCTCGGGACGGGGGGCTATCAAGAGACCCAGTACTTC.

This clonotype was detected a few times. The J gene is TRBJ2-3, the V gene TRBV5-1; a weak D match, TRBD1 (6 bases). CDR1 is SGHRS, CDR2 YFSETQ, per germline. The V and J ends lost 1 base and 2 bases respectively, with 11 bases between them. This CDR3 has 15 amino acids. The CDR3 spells CASSLFGGPTDTQYF. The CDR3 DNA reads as TGCGCCAGCAGCTTGTTTGGGGGCCCCACAGATACGCAGTATTTT.

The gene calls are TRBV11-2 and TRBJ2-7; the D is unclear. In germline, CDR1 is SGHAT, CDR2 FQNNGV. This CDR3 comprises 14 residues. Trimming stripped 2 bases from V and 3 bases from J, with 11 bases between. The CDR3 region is CASSLFAEYYEQYF. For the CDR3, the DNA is TGTGCCAGCAGCTTATTTGCGGAATACTACGAGCAGTACTTC. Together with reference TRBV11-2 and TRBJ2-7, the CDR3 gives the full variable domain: EAGVAQSPRYKIIEKRQSVAFWCNPISGHATLYWYQQILGQGPKLLIQFQNNGVVDDSQLPKDRFSAERLKGVDSTLKIQPAKLEDSAVYLCASSLFAEYYEQYFGPGTRLTVT.

The CDR3 DNA reads TGTGCCAGCAGCTTAGAGGGCTCCGAGCAGTACTTC. Translated: CASSLEGSEQYF. The V and J genes are TRBV7-9 and TRBJ2-7; D is uncertain. This CDR3 has 12 residues. With 1 base removed from V and 6 bases from J, the gap between germline ends came to 7 bases. From germline, CDR1 is SEHNR and CDR2 FQNEAQ (reference sequence).

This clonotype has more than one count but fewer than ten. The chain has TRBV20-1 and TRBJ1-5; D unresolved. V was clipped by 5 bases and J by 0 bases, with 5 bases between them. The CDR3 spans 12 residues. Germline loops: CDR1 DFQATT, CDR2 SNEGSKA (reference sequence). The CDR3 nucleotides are TGCAGTGCTCGCGATAGCAATCAGCCCCAGCATTTT. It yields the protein CSARDSNQPQHF.